The next 20 T cell receptor beta chains were all read from a single sample in a study of cytomegalovirus exposure and HLA in healthy donors. PCR amplification relied on 60 Vbeta primers (plus 13 Jbeta primers). Assay used: immunoSEQ multiplex PCR; TCRdb lists only in-frame clones, some missing. The sample consists of over 150,000 clones, roughly four fifths of them appearing once. The sequenced sample consisted of PBMCs. The origin of the receptors is a man aged 18 to 29 in good health and CMV-seronegative.

J is TRBJ2-5 and V is TRBV18, with D tentatively TRBD1 (6 bases). The V end was cut by 6 bases, the J end by 2 bases, with 10 bases between. The CDR3 has 13 amino acids. Germline CDR1 reads KGHSH; CDR2 reads LQKENI. The CDR3 loop reads CASSAGAQETQYF. The CDR3 coding sequence is TGTGCCAGCTCCGCAGGGGCACAAGAGACCCAGTACTTC.

V and J are TRBV19 and TRBJ2-5; 7 nucleotides match TRBD1. Germline CDR1 LNHDA, CDR2 SQIVND (reference sequence). The CDR3 totals 14 residues. V lost 5 bases to trimming and J lost 1 base; unmatched junction nucleotides: 4. The CDR3 reads CASSPRQGQETQYF. In DNA form, the CDR3 reads TGTGCCAGTAGTCCCCGACAGGGCCAAGAGACCCAGTACTTC.

This chain links TRBV10-3 with TRBJ2-2; D is ambiguous. The CDR3 is made up of 14 amino acids. CDR1 is ENHRY, CDR2 SYGVKD, per germline. V was trimmed by 5 bases and J by 5 bases, leaving 12 bases between them. CDR3 sequence: CAISPLQETGELFF. The CDR3 region has the DNA TGTGCCATCAGTCCCCTCCAGGAAACCGGGGAGCTGTTTTTT.

The V gene is TRBV25-1, the J gene TRBJ1-1, with 10 bases aligning to TRBD1. Losses at the gene ends were 3 bases for V and 6 bases for J; bases not matched to a gene: 7. This CDR3 contains 15 residues. Germline CDR1 MGHDK, CDR2 SYGVNS. The CDR3 here is CASSDDRDRGPEAFF. CDR3 DNA: TGTGCCAGCAGTGACGACCGGGACAGGGGACCTGAAGCTTTCTTT.

The chain recombines TRBV30 with TRBJ1-2, with no clear D. V shed 0 bases and J shed 8 bases, with 7 bases lying between them. CDR3 size: 11 residues. The germline V gene has CDR1 GTSNPN and CDR2 SVGIG (reference sequence). In nucleotides, the CDR3 is TGTGCCTGGAGTGTTGGGCCCGGCTACACCTTC. This translates into CAWSVGPGYTF. The complete variable domain, with remaining parts taken from reference TRBV30 and TRBJ1-2, reads SQTIHQWPATLVQPVGSPLSLECTVEGTSNPNLYWYRQAAGRGLQLLFYSVGIGQISSEVPQNLSASRPQDRQFILSSKKLLLSDSGFYLCAWSVGPGYTFGSGTRLTVV.

The rearrangement joins TRBV27 to TRBJ2-3; possibly TRBD1 for D (7 bases). Germline CDR1 MNHEY, CDR2 SMNVEV (reference sequence). CDR3 size: 17 residues. V was clipped by 5 bases and J by 0 bases, with 18 bases between them. This CDR3 reads CASSPGQWTTSTDTQYF. The CDR3 DNA is TGTGCCAGCAGTCCGGGACAGTGGACTACTAGCACAGATACGCAGTATTTT.

About this clone itself: Its ends do not fully match the called genes, so a read error is possible. J is TRBJ2-5 and V is TRBV7-7; 8 bases fit TRBD1. Per the germline V gene, CDR1 is SSHAT and CDR2 is FNYEAQ (reference sequence). The CDR3 runs to 14 residues. The DNA for the CDR3 is TGTGCTAGCAGCTACGGACAGGGTGGAGAGACCCAGTACTTC. Its translation is CASSYGQGGETQYF.

V usage is TRBV19 and J usage is TRBJ1-2, with D possibly TRBD1 on 6 matching bases. Trimming cost V 5 bases and J 7 bases, with 17 bases left between them. The CDR3 loop spans 14 amino acids. CDR1 and CDR2 from the germline V gene are LNHDA and SQIVND (reference sequence). CDR3 DNA sequence: TGTGCCAGTAGTGCCGGGGACACCCAGTTTGGCTACACCTTC. It encodes CASSAGDTQFGYTF.

For this clone: Other nucleotide sequences in the sample specify the same CDR3. The rearrangement uses TRBV20-1 and TRBJ2-7; D is unclear. The length of the CDR3 is 11 residues. In germline, CDR1 is DFQATT, CDR2 SNEGSKA (reference sequence). With 6 bases removed from V and 3 bases from J, the gap between germline ends came to 9 bases. For the CDR3, the DNA is TGCAGTGCCAGAATCCACTACGAGCAGTACTTC. As protein: CSARIHYEQYF.

This sequence joins TRBV19 and TRBJ2-2, with 9 bases lining up with TRBD1. The CDR3 runs 18 residues. V lost 4 bases to trimming and J lost 6 bases; unmatched junction nucleotides: 15. CDR1 is LNHDA and CDR2 is SQIVND in the germline V gene (reference sequence). The CDR3 reads CASSTTQGARRLSGELFF. The CDR3 nucleotides are TGTGCCAGTAGTACCACACAGGGGGCGCGTCGTCTTTCCGGGGAGCTGTTTTTT.

The chain employs TRBV6-1 and TRBJ2-5; D not resolved. The V end was cut by 7 bases, the J end by 0 bases, with 9 bases between. CDR3 length: 13 amino acids. Germline CDR1 MNHNS, CDR2 SASEGT. CDR3 residues: CASNSRHQETQYF. In DNA, the CDR3 is TGTGCCAGCAATTCCAGGCACCAAGAGACCCAGTACTTC.

The genes are TRBV15 and TRBJ2-2; TRBD2 matches at 7 bases. Germline trimming cut 6 bases from V and 0 bases from J; bases unmatched to any gene: 7. The CDR3 loop spans 16 amino acids. Per the germline V gene, CDR1 is LNHNV and CDR2 is YYDKDF (reference sequence). The CDR3 nucleotides are TGTGCCACCAGTCTCGCGGGAGAGACGAACACCGGGGAGCTGTTTTTT. It codes for CATSLAGETNTGELFF.

V gene TRBV5-6 combines with J gene TRBJ2-3, with 9 bases matching TRBD2. This CDR3 comprises 17 residues. CDR1 SGHDT and CDR2 YYEEEE come from the germline V gene. Unmatched junction bases numbered 8, after V lost 0 bases and J lost 3 bases. In nucleotides, the CDR3 is TGTGCCAGCAGCTTGGGAGGCGCGGGGGGGCCGACAGATACGCAGTATTTT. Encoded protein: CASSLGGAGGPTDTQYF.

The chain joins TRBV27 to TRBJ2-1; D unresolved. V gave up 3 bases and J gave up 3 bases, with 15 bases separating them. Germline loops: CDR1 MNHEY, CDR2 SMNVEV (reference sequence). The CDR3 contains 16 residues. The CDR3 DNA follows: TGTGCCAGCAGTTTGGGTAGCCCAATTATCTACAATGAGCAGTTCTTC. It specifies CASSLGSPIIYNEQFF.

The chain links TRBV28 to TRBJ2-7; D perhaps matches TRBD2 (6 bases). CDR1 and CDR2 from the germline V gene are MDHEN and SYDVKM. This CDR3 spans 13 amino acids. Trimming cost V 5 bases and J 1 base, with 9 bases left between them. The CDR3 region is CASSAGLSYEQYF. In DNA, the CDR3 is TGTGCCAGCAGTGCAGGACTATCCTACGAGCAGTACTTC.

The rearrangement links TRBV29-1 to TRBJ2-1; no clear D. CDR1 is SQVTM and CDR2 is ANQGSEA in the germline V gene. The CDR3 contains 11 residues. V gave up 3 bases and J gave up 10 bases, with 10 bases separating them. Here the CDR3 DNA reads TGCAGCGTTGATGCGGTTCAGGAGCAGTTCTTC. It codes for CSVDAVQEQFF.

CDR3 residues: CASSFTRDNWNEQFF. CDR3 DNA sequence: TGTGCCAGCAGCTTTACTAGGGATAATTGGAATGAGCAGTTCTTC. The V call is TRBV5-5, the J call TRBJ2-1, with D maybe TRBD2 (5 bases). Looked up from germline, CDR1 is SGHKS and CDR2 is YYEKEE (reference sequence). V gave up 2 bases and J gave up 7 bases, with 16 bases separating them. The CDR3 runs 15 residues.

This chain links TRBV7-2 with TRBJ1-5, with D uncertain. The CDR3 is 16 residues long. V lost 1 base to trimming and J lost 2 bases, with 12 bases between them. CDR1 SGHTA and CDR2 FQGNSA come from the germline V gene. In DNA form, the CDR3 reads TGTGCCAGCAGCTTAGGAGGCAGCGGGGGCAATCAGCCCCAGCATTTT. Translated, it gives CASSLGGSGGNQPQHF.

V is TRBV9 and J is TRBJ2-7, with TRBD1 as a possible D gene (6 bases). The V gene's germline CDR1 is SGDLS and CDR2 YYNGEE. This CDR3 spans 15 amino acids. V was trimmed by 1 base and J by 1 base, leaving 12 bases between them. The CDR3 coding sequence is TGTGCCAGCAGCGTAAGCCCCCAGGGGTCCTACGAGCAGTACTTC. Translating gives CASSVSPQGSYEQYF.

The chain is built from TRBV7-9 and TRBJ1-2, with D uncertain. The ends were cut back, 6 bases at V and 8 bases at J, with 13 bases in the middle. The CDR3 contains 12 residues. In germline, CDR1 is SEHNR, CDR2 FQNEAQ (reference sequence). CDR3 nucleotide sequence: TGTGCCAGCAGTTCGACATCGGGAGGCTACACCTTC. Its protein product is CASSSTSGGYTF.